What follows is one T cell receptor (beta chain) and its context. Antigen specificity is unknown. The data are from a study of T cell responses to AZD1222 COVID-19 vaccine. TCRdb's copy holds only in-frame clones and misses some; the assay was immunoSEQ multiplex PCR. Of around 150,000 clones listed, roughly 91% are singletons. Points from the study as a whole: Scientists sampled the repertoires only once the peak T cell response had passed. Targets within unmutated variant regions were reportedly found for nearly half of spike-specific TCRs. Across spike, vaccine-associated CD4 TCRs were found, dominant at 160-218 and 743-854. Donors were mostly white British, more females; clonal diversity possibly underestimated.

The receptor was isolated from an adult who received the AZD1222 COVID-19 vaccine. Sequencing used peripheral blood, obtained 28 days after the second AZD1222 dose.

The DNA for the CDR3 is TGTGCCACAGATTTGAGGGGGGATAGCAATCAGCCCCAGCATTTT. Amino acid sequence: CATDLRGDSNQPQHF. V and J are TRBV19 and TRBJ1-5; D possibly corresponds to TRBD1 (6 bases). The CDR3 runs to 15 residues. Germline values: CDR1 LNHDA, CDR2 SQIVND (reference sequence). The V and J ends lost 10 bases and 0 bases respectively, with 16 bases between them. Full variable domain (rest looked up from reference TRBV19 and TRBJ1-5): DGGITQSPKYLFRKEGQNVTLSCEQNLNHDAMYWYRQDPGQGLRLIYYSQIVNDFQKGDIAEGYSVSREKKESFPLTVTSAQKNPTAFYLCATDLRGDSNQPQHFGDGTRLSIL.